One sample yielded the 3 T cell receptor beta chains listed below, sequenced in a study of cytomegalovirus exposure and HLA in healthy donors. Sequencing used immunoSEQ multiplex PCR; TCRdb keeps in-frame clones, though not all of them. The top ten clones hold 0.35% to 0.45% of a sample with some 250,000 clones, around 90% of them seen once. Specimen: PBMCs. Receptors were obtained from a woman between 18 and 30 years old in good health and CMV-seronegative.

The gene calls are TRBV28 and TRBJ2-7; the match to TRBD2 covers 9 bases. CDR1 and CDR2 (germline): MDHEN, SYDVKM. The CDR3 is made up of 16 amino acids. Trimming at V came to 4 bases and at J to 3 bases, leaving 10 bases not matched to a gene. CDR3 sequence (DNA): TGTGCCAGCAGTTCCGGGACTAGCTACCCATACTACGAGCAGTACTTC. Translating it yields CASSSGTSYPYYEQYF.

This chain connects TRBV11-2 to TRBJ2-7, with D unclear. From germline, CDR1 is SGHAT and CDR2 FQNNGV. V was shortened by 4 bases and J by 7 bases, with 14 bases between the two germline ends. The CDR3 runs to 13 residues. The CDR3 DNA is TGTGCCAGCAGCTCAGTCCTACTCGGGGAGCAGTACGTC. Its protein product is CASSSVLLGEQYV.

The J gene is TRBJ2-7, the V gene TRBV7-9; 8 nucleotides line up with TRBD1. Per germline, CDR1 SEHNR and CDR2 FQNEAQ (reference sequence). V shed 5 bases, J shed 4 bases, and the junction held 7 bases outside the gene matches. The CDR3 loop spans 14 amino acids. CDR3 amino acids: CASSAPGQAYEQYV. As DNA, the CDR3 is TGTGCCAGCAGCGCTCCGGGACAGGCATACGAGCAGTACGTC.